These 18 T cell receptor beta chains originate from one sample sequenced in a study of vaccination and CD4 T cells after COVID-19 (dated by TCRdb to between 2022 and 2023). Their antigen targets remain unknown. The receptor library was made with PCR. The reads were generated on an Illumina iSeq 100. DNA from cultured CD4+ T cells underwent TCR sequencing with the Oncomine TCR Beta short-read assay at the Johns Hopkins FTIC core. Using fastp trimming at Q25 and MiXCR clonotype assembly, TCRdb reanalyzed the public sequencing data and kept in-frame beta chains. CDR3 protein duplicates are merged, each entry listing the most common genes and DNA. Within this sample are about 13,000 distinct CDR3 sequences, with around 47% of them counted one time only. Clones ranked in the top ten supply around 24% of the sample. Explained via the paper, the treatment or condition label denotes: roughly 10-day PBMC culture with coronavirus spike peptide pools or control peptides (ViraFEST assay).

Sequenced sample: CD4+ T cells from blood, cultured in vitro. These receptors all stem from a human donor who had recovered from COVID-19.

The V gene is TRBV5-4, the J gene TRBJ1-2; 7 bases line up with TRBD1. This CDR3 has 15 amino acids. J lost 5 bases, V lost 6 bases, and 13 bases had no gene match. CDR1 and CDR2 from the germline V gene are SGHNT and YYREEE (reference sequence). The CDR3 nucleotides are TGTGCCAGCAACACCGGGACAGAGACTAGATATGGCTACACCTTC. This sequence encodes CASNTGTETRYGYTF.

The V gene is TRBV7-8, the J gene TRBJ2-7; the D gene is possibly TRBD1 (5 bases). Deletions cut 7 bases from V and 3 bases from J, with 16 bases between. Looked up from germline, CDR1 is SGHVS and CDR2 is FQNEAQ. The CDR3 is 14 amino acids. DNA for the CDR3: TGTGCCAGCATCCAGAGCAGGGTCAGCTACGAGCAGTACTTC. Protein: CASIQSRVSYEQYF.

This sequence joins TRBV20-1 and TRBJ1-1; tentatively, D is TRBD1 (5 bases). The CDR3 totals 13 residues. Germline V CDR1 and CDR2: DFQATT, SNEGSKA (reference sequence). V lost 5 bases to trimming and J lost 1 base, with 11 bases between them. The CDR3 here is CSAGIGGNTEAFF. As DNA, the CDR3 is TGCAGTGCTGGGATCGGGGGGAACACTGAAGCTTTCTTT.

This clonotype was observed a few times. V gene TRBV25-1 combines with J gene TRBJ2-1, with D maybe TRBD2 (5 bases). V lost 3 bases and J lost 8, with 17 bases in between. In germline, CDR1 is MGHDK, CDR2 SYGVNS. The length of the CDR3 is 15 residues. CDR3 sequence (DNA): TGTGCCAGCAGTGACGACCGGACTGGCGGTGATGAGCAGTTCTTC. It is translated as CASSDDRTGGDEQFF.

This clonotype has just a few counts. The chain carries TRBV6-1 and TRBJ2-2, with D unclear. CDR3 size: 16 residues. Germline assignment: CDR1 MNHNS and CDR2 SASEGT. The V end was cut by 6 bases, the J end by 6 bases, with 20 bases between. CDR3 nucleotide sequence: TGTGCCAGCAGGTTACCCTCCCTGTACGGGTCCGGGGAGCTGTTTTTT. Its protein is CASRLPSLYGSGELFF.

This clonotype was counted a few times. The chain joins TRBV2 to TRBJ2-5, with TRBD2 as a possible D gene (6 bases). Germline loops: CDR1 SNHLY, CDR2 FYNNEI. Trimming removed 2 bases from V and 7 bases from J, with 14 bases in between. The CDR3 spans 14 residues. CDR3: CASSEQAPGGTQYF. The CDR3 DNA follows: TGTGCCAGCAGTGAACAGGCCCCCGGGGGGACCCAGTACTTC.

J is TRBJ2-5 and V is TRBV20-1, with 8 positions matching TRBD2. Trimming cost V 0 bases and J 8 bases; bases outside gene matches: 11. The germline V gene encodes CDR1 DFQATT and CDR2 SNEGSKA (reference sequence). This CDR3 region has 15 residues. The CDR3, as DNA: TGCAGTGCTAGAGATCTTGCGAGCGGGAGAATAACCCAGTACTTC. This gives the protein CSARDLASGRITQYF.

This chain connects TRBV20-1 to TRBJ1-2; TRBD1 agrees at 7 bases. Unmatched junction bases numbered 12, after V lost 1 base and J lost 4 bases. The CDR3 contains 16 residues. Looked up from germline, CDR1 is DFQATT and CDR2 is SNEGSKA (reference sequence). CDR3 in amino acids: CSARGGRQGDTYGYTF. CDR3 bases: TGCAGTGCTAGAGGCGGCCGACAGGGCGATACCTATGGCTACACCTTC.

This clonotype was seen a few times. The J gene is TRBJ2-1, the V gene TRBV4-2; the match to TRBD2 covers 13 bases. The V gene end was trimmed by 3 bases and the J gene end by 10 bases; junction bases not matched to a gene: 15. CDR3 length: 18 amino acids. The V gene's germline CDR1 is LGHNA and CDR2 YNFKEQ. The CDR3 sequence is CASSQAIMGLAGIREQFF. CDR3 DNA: TGTGCCAGCAGCCAGGCGATCATGGGACTAGCGGGAATACGGGAGCAGTTCTTC.

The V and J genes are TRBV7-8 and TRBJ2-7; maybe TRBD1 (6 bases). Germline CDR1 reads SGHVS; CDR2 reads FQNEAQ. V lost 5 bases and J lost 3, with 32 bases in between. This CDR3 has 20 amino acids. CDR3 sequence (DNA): TGTGCCAGCAGCCTCCAAAGGTTACTGCAAGGGGGTTCTCTCTTCTACGAGCAGTACTTC. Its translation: CASSLQRLLQGGSLFYEQYF. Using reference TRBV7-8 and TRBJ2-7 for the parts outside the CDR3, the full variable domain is GAGVSQSPRYKVAKRGQDVALRCDPISGHVSLFWYQQALGQGPEFLTYFQNEAQLDKSGLPSDRFFAERPEGSVSTLKIQRTQQEDSAVYLCASSLQRLLQGGSLFYEQYFGPGTRLTVT.

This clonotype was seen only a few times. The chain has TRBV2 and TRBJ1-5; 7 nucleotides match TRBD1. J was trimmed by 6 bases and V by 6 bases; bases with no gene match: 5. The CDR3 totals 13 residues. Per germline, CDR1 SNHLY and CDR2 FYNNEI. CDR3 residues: CASREQGIQPQHF. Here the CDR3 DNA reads TGTGCCAGCAGGGAACAGGGGATTCAGCCCCAGCATTTT.

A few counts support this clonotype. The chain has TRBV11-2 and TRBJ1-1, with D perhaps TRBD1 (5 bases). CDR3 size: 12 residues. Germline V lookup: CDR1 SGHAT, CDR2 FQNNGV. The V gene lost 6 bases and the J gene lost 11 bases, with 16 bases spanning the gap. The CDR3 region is CASSPTGTRAFF. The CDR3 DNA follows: TGTGCCAGCAGTCCGACGGGGACTAGGGCTTTCTTT. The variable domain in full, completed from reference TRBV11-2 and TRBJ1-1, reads EAGVAQSPRYKIIEKRQSVAFWCNPISGHATLYWYQQILGQGPKLLIQFQNNGVVDDSQLPKDRFSAERLKGVDSTLKIQPAKLEDSAVYLCASSPTGTRAFFGQGTRLTVV.

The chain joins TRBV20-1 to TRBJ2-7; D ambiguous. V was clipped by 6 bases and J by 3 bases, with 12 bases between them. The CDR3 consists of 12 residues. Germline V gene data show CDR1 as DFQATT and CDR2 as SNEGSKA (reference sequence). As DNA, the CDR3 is TGCAGTGCCCCGGACCGAGTCTACGAGCAGTACTTC. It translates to CSAPDRVYEQYF.

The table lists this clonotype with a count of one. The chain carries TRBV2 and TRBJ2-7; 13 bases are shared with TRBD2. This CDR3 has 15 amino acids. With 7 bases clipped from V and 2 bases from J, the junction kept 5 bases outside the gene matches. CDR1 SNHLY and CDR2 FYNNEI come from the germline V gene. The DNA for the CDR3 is TGTGCCAGCATGAGGACTAGCGGGGGAGCCTACGAGCAGTACTTC. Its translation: CASMRTSGGAYEQYF.

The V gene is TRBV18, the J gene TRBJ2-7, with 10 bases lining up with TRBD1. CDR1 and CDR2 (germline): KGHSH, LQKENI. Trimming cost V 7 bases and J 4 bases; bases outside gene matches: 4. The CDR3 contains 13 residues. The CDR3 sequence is CASFPGQGYEQYF. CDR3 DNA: TGTGCCAGCTTCCCGGGACAGGGGTACGAGCAGTACTTC.

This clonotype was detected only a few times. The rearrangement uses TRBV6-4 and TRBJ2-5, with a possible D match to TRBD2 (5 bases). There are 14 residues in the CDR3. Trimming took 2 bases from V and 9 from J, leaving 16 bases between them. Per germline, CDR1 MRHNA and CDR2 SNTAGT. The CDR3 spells CASSDAQFNGAQYF. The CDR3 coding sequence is TGTGCCAGCAGTGACGCTCAGTTCAACGGGGCCCAGTACTTC.

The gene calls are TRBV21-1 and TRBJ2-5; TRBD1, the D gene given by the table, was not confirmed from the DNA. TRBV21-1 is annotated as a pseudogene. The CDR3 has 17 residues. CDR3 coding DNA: TGTGCCAGCAGCAATGCACCAATAGGGGGCTTCCCAGAGACCCAGTACTTC. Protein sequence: CASSNAPIGGFPETQYF.

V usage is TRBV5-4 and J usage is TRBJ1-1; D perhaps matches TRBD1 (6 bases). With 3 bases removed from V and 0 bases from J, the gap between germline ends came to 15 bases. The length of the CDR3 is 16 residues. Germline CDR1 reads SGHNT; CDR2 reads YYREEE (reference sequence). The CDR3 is CASSSRSGGLNTEAFF. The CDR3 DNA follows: TGTGCCAGCAGCTCGAGGTCCGGGGGCTTGAACACTGAAGCTTTCTTT.